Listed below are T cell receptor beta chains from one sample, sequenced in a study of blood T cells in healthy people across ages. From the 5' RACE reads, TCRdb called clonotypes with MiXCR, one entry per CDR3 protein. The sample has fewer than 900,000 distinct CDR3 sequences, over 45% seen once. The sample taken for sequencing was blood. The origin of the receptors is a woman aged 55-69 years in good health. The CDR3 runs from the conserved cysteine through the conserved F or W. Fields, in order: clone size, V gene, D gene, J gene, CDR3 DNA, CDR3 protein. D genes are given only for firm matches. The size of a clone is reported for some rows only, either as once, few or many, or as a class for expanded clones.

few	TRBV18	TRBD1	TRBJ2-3	TGTGCCAGCTCACCATTTGGAGACAGGGAGAGCACAGATACGCAGTATTTT	CASSPFGDRESTDTQYF
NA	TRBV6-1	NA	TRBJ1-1	TGTGCCAGCCAACGACAGGTCTCGGCCACTGAAGCTTTCTTT	CASQRQVSATEAFF
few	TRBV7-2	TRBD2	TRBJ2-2	TGTGCCAGCAGCATAGATAGCGGGGGGGACCCCGGGGAGCTGTTTTTT	CASSIDSGGDPGELFF
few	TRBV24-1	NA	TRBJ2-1	TGTGCCACCAGTGATTTGCGGCAGGAGTACAATGAGCAGTTCTTC	CATSDLRQEYNEQFF
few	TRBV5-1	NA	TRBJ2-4	TGCGCCAGCAGTTCACAGGGACTAGCCAAAAACATTCAGTACTTC	CASSSQGLAKNIQYF
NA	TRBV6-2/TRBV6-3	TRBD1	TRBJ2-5	TGTGCCAGCAGACAGACAGGGAACGAGACCCAGTACTTC	CASRQTGNETQYF
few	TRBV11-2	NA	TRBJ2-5	TGTGCCAGCAGCTTAGGTGGCAGGGGTTACCAAGAGACCCAGTACTTC	CASSLGGRGYQETQYF
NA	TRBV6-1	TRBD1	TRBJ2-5	TGTGCCACCTTTAGCCGGGACAGCGTTACGACTGGGCAGTACTTC	CATFSRDSVTTGQYF
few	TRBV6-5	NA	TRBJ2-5	TGTGCCAGCAGCTCATTAGCCCACCAAGAGACCCAGTACTTC	CASSSLAHQETQYF
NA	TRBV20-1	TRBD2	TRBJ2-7	TGCAGTGCTAGAGATCTCCAGGGGGAGACACTAGCGGGAGTGGGTAGAGCCTACGAGCAGTACTTC	CSARDLQGETLAGVGRAYEQYF
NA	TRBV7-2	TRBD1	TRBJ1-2	TGTGCCAGCAGGATGACAGGGGCCAACTATGGCTACACCTTC	CASRMTGANYGYTF
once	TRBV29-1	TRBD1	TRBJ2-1	TGCAGCGTTATAGGACAGGGCTCCTACAATGAGCAGTTCTTC	CSVIGQGSYNEQFF
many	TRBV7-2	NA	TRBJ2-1	TGTGCCAGCAGCTTCTACAATGAGCAGTTCTTC	CASSFYNEQFF
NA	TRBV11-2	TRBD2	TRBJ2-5	TGTGCCAGCAGCGGGACTAGCGGGAGCCGGGAGACCCAGTACTTC	CASSGTSGSRETQYF
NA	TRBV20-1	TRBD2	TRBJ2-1	TGCAGTGCTAGGGCTGGGACTAGCGGGGCTAATGAGCAGTTCTTC	CSARAGTSGANEQFF
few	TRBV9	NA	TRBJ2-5	TGTGCCAGCAGCGTAGGGGGTAGCGGTCAAGAGACCCAGTACTTC	CASSVGGSGQETQYF
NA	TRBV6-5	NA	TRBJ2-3	NA	CASSTSTSGRGGTDTQYF
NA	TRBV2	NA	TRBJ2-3	TGTGCCAGCAGTCTCTGGCGGGACTCAGATACGCAGTATTTT	CASSLWRDSDTQYF
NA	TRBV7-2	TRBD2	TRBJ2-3	TGTGCCAGCAGCTTATTGGCTAGCGGACCTCCAACGCAGTATTTT	CASSLLASGPPTQYF